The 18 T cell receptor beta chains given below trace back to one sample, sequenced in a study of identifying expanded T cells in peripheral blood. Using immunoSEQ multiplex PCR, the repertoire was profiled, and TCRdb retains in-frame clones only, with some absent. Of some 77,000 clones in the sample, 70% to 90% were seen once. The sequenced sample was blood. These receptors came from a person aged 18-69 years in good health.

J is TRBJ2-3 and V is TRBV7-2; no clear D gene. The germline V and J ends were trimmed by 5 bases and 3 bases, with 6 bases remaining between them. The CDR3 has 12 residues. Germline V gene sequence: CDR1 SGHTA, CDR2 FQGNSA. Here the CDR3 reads CASSPYTDTQYF. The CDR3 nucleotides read TGTGCCAGCAGCCCTTATACAGATACGCAGTATTTT.

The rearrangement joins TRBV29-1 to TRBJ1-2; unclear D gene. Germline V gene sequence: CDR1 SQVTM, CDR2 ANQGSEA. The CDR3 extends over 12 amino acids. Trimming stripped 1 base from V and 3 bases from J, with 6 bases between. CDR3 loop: CSVEAGDYGYTF. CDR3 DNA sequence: TGCAGCGTTGAAGCCGGGGACTATGGCTACACCTTC.

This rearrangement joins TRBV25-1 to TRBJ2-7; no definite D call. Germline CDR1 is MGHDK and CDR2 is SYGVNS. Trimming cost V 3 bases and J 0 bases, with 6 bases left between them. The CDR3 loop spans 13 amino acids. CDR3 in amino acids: CASSEKGSYEQYF. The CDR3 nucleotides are TGTGCCAGCAGTGAGAAGGGCTCCTACGAGCAGTACTTC.

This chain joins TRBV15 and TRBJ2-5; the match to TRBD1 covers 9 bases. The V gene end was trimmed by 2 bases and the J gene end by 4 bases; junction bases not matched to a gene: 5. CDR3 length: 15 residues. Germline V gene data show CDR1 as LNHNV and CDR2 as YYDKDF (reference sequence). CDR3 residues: CATSRPGQGGETQYF. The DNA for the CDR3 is TGTGCCACCAGCAGACCGGGACAGGGAGGAGAGACCCAGTACTTC.

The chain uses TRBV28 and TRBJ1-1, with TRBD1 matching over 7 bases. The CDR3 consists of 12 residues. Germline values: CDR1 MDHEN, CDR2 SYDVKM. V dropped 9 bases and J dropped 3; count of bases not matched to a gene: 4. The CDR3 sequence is CASRQGDTEAFF. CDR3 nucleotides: TGTGCCAGTCGACAGGGAGACACTGAAGCTTTCTTT.

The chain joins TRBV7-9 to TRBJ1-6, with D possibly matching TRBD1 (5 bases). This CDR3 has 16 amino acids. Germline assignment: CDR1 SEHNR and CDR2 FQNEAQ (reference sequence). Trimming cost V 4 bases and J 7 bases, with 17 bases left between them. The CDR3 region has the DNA TGTGCCAGCAGCTACGTCAGGGTCACAACCAATTCACCCCTCCACTTT. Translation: CASSYVRVTTNSPLHF.

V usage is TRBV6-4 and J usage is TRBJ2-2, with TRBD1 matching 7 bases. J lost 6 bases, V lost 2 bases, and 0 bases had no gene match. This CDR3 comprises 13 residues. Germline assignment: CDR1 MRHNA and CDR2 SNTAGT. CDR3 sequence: CASSDGQAGELFF. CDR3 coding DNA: TGTGCCAGCAGTGACGGACAGGCCGGGGAGCTGTTTTTT.

CDR3 nucleotide sequence: TGTGCCATCAGTGAGTCAGGGGCTTCCTACAATGAGCAGTTCTTC. Translated, it gives CAISESGASYNEQFF. The J gene is TRBJ2-1, the V gene TRBV10-3; a weak D match, TRBD1 (5 bases). Germline V gene lookup returns CDR1 ENHRY and CDR2 SYGVKD. The CDR3 is made up of 15 amino acids. The V end lost 0 bases, the J end lost 1 base, and 7 bases lay between the germline ends.

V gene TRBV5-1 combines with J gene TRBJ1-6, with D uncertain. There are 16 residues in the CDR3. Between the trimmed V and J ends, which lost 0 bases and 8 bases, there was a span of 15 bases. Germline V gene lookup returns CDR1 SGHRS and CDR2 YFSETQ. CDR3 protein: CASSLGIGGPYSPLHF. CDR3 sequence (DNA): TGCGCCAGCAGCTTGGGGATAGGAGGCCCTTATTCACCCCTCCACTTT.

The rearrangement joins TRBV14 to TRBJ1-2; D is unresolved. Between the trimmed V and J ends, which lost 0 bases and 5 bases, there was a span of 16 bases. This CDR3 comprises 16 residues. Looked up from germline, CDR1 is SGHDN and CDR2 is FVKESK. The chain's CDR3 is CASSQDHFTDKYGYTF. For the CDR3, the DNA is TGTGCCAGCAGCCAAGATCATTTTACAGATAAATATGGCTACACCTTC.

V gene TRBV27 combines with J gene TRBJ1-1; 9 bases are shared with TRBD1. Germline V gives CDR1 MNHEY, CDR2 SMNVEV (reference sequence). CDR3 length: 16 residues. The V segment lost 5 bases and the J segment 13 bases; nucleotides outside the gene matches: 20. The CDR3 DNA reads TGTGCCAGCAGTCTGACCAACCGGGACAGGGTCACGGGTGGTTTCTTT. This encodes CASSLTNRDRVTGGFF.

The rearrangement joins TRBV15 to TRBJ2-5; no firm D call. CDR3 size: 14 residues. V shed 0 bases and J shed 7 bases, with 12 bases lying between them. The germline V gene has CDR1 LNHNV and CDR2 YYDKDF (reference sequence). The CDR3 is CATSRERVSSTQYF. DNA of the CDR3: TGTGCCACCAGCAGAGAAAGGGTGTCCTCGACCCAGTACTTC. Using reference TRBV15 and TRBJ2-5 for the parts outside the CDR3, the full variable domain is DAMVIQNPRYQVTQFGKPVTLSCSQTLNHNVMYWYQQKSSQAPKLLFHYYDKDFNNEADTPDNFQSRRPNTSFCFLDIRSPGLGDTAMYLCATSRERVSSTQYFGPGTRLLVL.

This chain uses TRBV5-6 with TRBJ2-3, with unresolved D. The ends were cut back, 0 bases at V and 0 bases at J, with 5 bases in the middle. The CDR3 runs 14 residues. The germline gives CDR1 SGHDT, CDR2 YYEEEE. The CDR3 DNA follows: TGTGCCAGCAGCTTGGAGTCTAGCACAGATACGCAGTATTTT. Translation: CASSLESSTDTQYF.

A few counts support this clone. The CDR3 sequence is CASSLVGTGQYNSPLHF. Here the CDR3 DNA reads TGTGCCAGCAGCTTAGTGGGGACAGGGCAATATAATTCACCCCTCCACTTT. The V and J genes are TRBV7-2 and TRBJ1-6; 9 nucleotides match TRBD1. The germline V gene encodes CDR1 SGHTA and CDR2 FQGNSA. This CDR3 has 17 amino acids. Germline trimming cut 1 base from V and 4 bases from J; bases unmatched to any gene: 5.

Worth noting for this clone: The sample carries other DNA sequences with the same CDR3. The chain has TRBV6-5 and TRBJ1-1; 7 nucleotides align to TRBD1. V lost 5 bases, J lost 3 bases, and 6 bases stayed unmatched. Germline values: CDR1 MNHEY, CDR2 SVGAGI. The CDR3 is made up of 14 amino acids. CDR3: CASSKQGRDTEAFF. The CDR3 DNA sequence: TGTGCCAGCAGTAAACAGGGGAGGGACACTGAAGCTTTCTTT.

Written as DNA, the CDR3 is TGCAGCGCCGGCCCGGCAGGGGGCACTGAAGCTTTCTTT. The encoded protein is CSAGPAGGTEAFF. The chain carries TRBV29-1 and TRBJ1-1; 7 bases are a match to TRBD1. The germline CDR1 and CDR2 sequences are SQVTM and ANQGSEA. The CDR3 covers 13 residues. V lost 7 bases, J lost 4 bases, and 9 bases stayed unmatched.

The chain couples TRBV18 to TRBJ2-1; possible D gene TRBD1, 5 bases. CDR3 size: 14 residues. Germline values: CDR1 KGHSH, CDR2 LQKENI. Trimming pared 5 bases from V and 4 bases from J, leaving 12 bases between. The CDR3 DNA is TGTGCCAGCTCATTATCGACAGAATACAATGAGCAGTTCTTC. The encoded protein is CASSLSTEYNEQFF.

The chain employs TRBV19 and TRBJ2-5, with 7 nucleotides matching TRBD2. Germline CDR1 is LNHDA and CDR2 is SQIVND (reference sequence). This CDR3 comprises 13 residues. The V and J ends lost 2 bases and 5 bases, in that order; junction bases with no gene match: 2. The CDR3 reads CASSIRRGETQYF. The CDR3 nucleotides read TGTGCCAGTAGTATAAGGCGGGGGGAGACCCAGTACTTC. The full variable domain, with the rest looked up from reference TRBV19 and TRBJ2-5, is DGGITQSPKYLFRKEGQNVTLSCEQNLNHDAMYWYRQDPGQGLRLIYYSQIVNDFQKGDIAEGYSVSREKKESFPLTVTSAQKNPTAFYLCASSIRRGETQYFGPGTRLLVL.